This T cell receptor (beta chain) was documented in a study of shared clonotypes between healthy human individuals. Whole-study context: The donors, a couple of women and a few men, were aged 18 to 49.

The CDR3 runs 15 residues. V was pared by 5 bases and J by 5 bases, with 6 bases of the junction left unmatched. Germline CDR1 and CDR2: SGHVS and FQNEAQ. The naive CD8 population came from CD45RO-negative cells selected for CCR7, without terminally differentiated effector memory CD45RA+ cells. The assay ran at deep level. Profiled with immunoSEQ multiplex PCR; TCRdb holds only in-frame clones, not every one. In the table there are under 600,000 clones, roughly 98% of which are singletons. Sequencing used naive CD8+ T cells sorted from blood. The TCR was taken from a man aged 25 to 40 in good health. The V and J genes are TRBV7-8 and TRBJ2-1; 10 bases are a match to TRBD2. The CDR3 nucleotides are TGTGCCAGCAGCCCCCGGACTAGCGGCGACAATGAGCAGTTCTTC. Amino acid sequence: CASSPRTSGDNEQFF.